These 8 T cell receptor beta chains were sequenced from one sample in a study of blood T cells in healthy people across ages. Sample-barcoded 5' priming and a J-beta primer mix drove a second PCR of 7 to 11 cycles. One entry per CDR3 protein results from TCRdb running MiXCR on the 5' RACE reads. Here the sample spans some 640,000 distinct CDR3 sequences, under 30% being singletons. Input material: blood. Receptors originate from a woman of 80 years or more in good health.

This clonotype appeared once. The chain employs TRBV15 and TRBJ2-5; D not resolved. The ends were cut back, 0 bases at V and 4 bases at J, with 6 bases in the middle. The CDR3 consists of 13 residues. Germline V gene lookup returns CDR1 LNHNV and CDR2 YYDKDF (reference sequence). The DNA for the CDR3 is TGTGCCACCAGCAGAGACCAAGGAGAGACCCAGTACTTC. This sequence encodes CATSRDQGETQYF.

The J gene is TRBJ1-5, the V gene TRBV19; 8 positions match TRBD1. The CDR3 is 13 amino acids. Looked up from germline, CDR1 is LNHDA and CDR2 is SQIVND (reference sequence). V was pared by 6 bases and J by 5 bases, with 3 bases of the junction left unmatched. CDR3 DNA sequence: TGTGCCAGTAGGGACAGGGCGTATCAGCCCCAGCATTTT. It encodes CASRDRAYQPQHF.

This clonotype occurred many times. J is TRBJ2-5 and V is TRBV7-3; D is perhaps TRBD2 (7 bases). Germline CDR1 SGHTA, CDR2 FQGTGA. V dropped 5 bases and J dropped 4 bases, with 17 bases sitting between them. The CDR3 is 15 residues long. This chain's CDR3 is CASSPVGGAGETQYF. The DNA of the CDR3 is TGTGCCAGCAGCCCCGTAGGGGGGGCCGGAGAGACCCAGTACTTC.

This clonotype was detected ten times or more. In DNA form, the CDR3 reads TGCAGTGCTAGAGATCTGAATCAGCCCCAGCATTTT. It translates to CSARDLNQPQHF. The chain employs TRBV20-1 and TRBJ1-5, with unresolved D. V shed 0 bases and J shed 4 bases, with 4 bases lying between them. The CDR3 runs to 12 residues. The germline V gene encodes CDR1 DFQATT and CDR2 SNEGSKA (reference sequence).

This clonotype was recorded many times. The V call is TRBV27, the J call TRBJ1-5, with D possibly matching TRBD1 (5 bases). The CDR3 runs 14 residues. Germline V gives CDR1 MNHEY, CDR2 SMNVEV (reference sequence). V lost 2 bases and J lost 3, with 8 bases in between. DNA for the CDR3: TGTGCCAGCAGTTTACAGGGAGACAATCAGCCCCAGCATTTT. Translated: CASSLQGDNQPQHF.

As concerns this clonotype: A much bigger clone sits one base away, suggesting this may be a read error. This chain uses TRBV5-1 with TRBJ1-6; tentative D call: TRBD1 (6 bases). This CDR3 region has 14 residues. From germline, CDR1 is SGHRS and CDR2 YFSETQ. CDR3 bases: TGCGCCAGCAACTTGGGCGTCAGGGGTTCGCCCCTCCACTTT. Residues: CASNLGVRGSPLHF.

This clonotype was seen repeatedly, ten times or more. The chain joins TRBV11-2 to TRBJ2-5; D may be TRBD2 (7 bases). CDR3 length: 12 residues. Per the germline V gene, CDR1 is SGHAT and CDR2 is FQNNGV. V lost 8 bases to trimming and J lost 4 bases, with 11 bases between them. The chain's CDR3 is CASGRGTETQYF. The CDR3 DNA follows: TGTGCCAGCGGGAGGGGGACAGAGACCCAGTACTTC.

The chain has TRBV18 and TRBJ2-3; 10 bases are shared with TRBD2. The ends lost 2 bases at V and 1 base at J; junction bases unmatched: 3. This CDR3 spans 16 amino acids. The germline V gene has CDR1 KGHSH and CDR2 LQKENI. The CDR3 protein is CASSPTSGEGTDTQYF. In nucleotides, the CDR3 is TGTGCCAGCTCACCAACTAGCGGGGAGGGCACAGATACGCAGTATTTT.